This TCR beta chain was recovered during a study of blood T cells in healthy people across ages. On this clonotype itself: Its antigen is undetermined.

General study results and limits: In these data, TCR beta diversity tracked strongly with naive T cell percentage.

Aged roughly 6 to 100, donors were systemically healthy Caucasians from Russia. Total RNA was extracted at no less than 5 micrograms per sample. V trimming: 1 base; J trimming: 0 bases; junction bases outside the gene matches: 4. Germline V gene data show CDR1 as SEHNR and CDR2 as FQNEAQ (reference sequence). The CDR3 is 16 amino acids. A J-beta primer mix and a sample-barcoded 5' primer were used in a second PCR of about 6 to 12 cycles. Individual samples furnished no less than 2.5 million CDR3-containing paired-end reads apiece. TCRdb called the 5' RACE reads again in MiXCR, with one record for every CDR3 protein. The table includes about 1.6 million distinct CDR3 sequences, about 31% detected once.

The chain combines TRBV7-9 with TRBJ2-3; 7 positions agree with TRBD1. This receptor was identified in a woman in her twenties or thirties in good health. Input material: blood. As DNA, the CDR3 is TGTGCCAGCAGCTTAGGGACAGGTTCTAGCACAGATACGCAGTATTTT. This translates into CASSLGTGSSTDTQYF.